Below, 24 T cell receptor beta chains from the same sample are listed, as sequenced in a study of cytomegalovirus exposure and HLA in healthy donors. The PCR employed 60 Vbeta primers together with 13 Jbeta primers. Generated by immunoSEQ multiplex PCR, the TCRdb table keeps only in-frame clones and is missing some. The repertoire consists of about 180,000 clones, with about four fifths occurring once and the leading ten covering less than 2%. Sequences were obtained from PBMCs. The receptors here all came from a woman aged 30 to 39 in good health and CMV-seronegative.

The genes are TRBV2 and TRBJ2-7, with D possibly TRBD1 on 6 matching bases. CDR1 is SNHLY, CDR2 FYNNEI, per germline. CDR3 length: 14 residues. Trimming stripped 6 bases from V and 3 bases from J, with 15 bases between. CDR3 sequence reads: CASRETGQFYEQYF. The DNA for the CDR3 is TGTGCCAGCAGAGAGACCGGACAGTTCTACGAGCAGTACTTC.

The V gene is TRBV4-1, the J gene TRBJ1-5, with D perhaps TRBD1 (5 bases). V dropped 5 bases and J dropped 4 bases, with 21 bases sitting between them. Germline-derived CDR1 and CDR2 are MGHRA and YSYEKL. The CDR3 has 17 residues. CDR3 in amino acids: CASSKLVARQKNQPQHF. The CDR3 DNA reads TGCGCCAGCAGCAAGTTGGTCGCTCGACAGAAAAATCAGCCCCAGCATTTT.

This clone was seen a few times. The CDR3: CASSYSWLGGYGYTF. Here the CDR3 DNA reads TGTGCCAGCAGTTACTCATGGCTTGGAGGTTATGGCTACACCTTC. The chain links TRBV6-5 to TRBJ1-2; D call uncertain. V was cut by 0 bases and J by 5 bases, with 13 bases left in between. In germline, CDR1 is MNHEY, CDR2 SVGAGI. This CDR3 is built from 15 residues.

The chain recombines TRBV4-2 with TRBJ1-1, with TRBD1 as a possible D gene (5 bases). The CDR3 consists of 13 residues. The V and J ends lost 0 bases and 7 bases respectively, with 9 bases between them. Germline CDR1 LGHNA, CDR2 YNFKEQ. CDR3 coding DNA: TGTGCCAGCAGCCAAGAGTCAGGGCTTGAAGCTTTCTTT. It translates to CASSQESGLEAFF.

In this sample, this clone turned up a few times. The chain links TRBV11-2 to TRBJ2-7; 7 bases line up with TRBD1. V shed 5 bases and J 6 bases; nucleotides not matched to a gene: 16. The CDR3 spans 16 residues. CDR1 and CDR2 from the germline V gene are SGHAT and FQNNGV. In nucleotides, the CDR3 is TGTGCCAGCAGCCCTCTAGGCGGCAGGGGGAGAAGCGAGCAGTACTTC. It yields the protein CASSPLGGRGRSEQYF.

This clone was recorded a few times. The rearrangement joins TRBV30 to TRBJ1-2; TRBD1 is a possible D gene (5 bases). Germline CDR1 is GTSNPN and CDR2 is SVGIG (reference sequence). The CDR3 sequence is 13 residues long. The ends were cut back, 1 base at V and 8 bases at J, with 14 bases in the middle. CDR3 region: CAWSDRAGRGYTF. The CDR3 nucleotides read TGTGCCTGGAGTGATCGGGCAGGGCGAGGCTACACCTTC.

In this sample, this clone turned up a few times. The V gene is TRBV2, the J gene TRBJ1-1, with a weak D call TRBD1 (6 bases). Trimming took off 2 bases at V and 11 bases at J, with 12 bases between the two ends. The CDR3 has 12 residues. CDR1 and CDR2 (germline): SNHLY, FYNNEI. CDR3 protein: CASSETQGSAFF. In nucleotides, the CDR3 is TGTGCCAGCAGTGAAACACAGGGATCGGCTTTCTTT.

This chain joins TRBV2 and TRBJ1-6; no clear D gene. The CDR3 is made up of 17 amino acids. Per the germline V gene, CDR1 is SNHLY and CDR2 is FYNNEI. V lost 0 bases and J 4 bases, leaving 13 bases between the germline ends. The CDR3: CASSEALRGEYNSPLHF. As DNA, the CDR3 is TGTGCCAGCAGTGAAGCGCTTCGGGGAGAGTATAATTCACCCCTCCACTTT.

This rearrangement joins TRBV9 to TRBJ2-5; D perhaps matches TRBD1 (6 bases). Germline V gene lookup returns CDR1 SGDLS and CDR2 YYNGEE. Deletions cut 4 bases from V and 5 bases from J, with 18 bases between. The CDR3 runs 15 residues. In DNA form, the CDR3 reads TGTGCCAGCAGCCCCCGGACAGAGCCGAGGGAGACCCAGTACTTC. It specifies CASSPRTEPRETQYF.

In this sample, this clone turned up once. V usage is TRBV19 and J usage is TRBJ1-2; D uncertain. The V and J ends lost 6 bases and 6 bases respectively, with 8 bases between them. The V gene's germline CDR1 is LNHDA and CDR2 SQIVND (reference sequence). This CDR3 has 11 amino acids. The CDR3 bases are TGTGCCAGTAGCCCGGGTGATGGCTACACCTTC. It is translated as CASSPGDGYTF.

This chain links TRBV11-2 with TRBJ1-2; possibly TRBD1 for D (5 bases). The CDR3 runs to 13 residues. V was trimmed by 5 bases and J by 6 bases, leaving 13 bases between them. The germline CDR1 and CDR2 sequences are SGHAT and FQNNGV. The CDR3 DNA is TGTGCCAGCAGCCCGGGGGACCGGAATGGCTACACCTTC. Its translation: CASSPGDRNGYTF.

In nucleotides, the CDR3 is TGCAGTGCTAGAGCTATTGAAGCTTTCTTT. This sequence encodes CSARAIEAFF. The chain employs TRBV20-1 and TRBJ1-1, with D hard to call. Germline lookup yields CDR1 DFQATT and CDR2 SNEGSKA (reference sequence). V lost 1 base and J lost 7, with 4 bases in between. This CDR3 is built from 10 residues.

The chain is built from TRBV18 and TRBJ1-6; D remains ambiguous. Trimming took 2 bases from V and 4 from J, leaving 9 bases between them. Germline V CDR1 and CDR2: KGHSH, LQKENI. This CDR3 is 15 amino acids long. As DNA, the CDR3 is TGTGCCAGCTCACCATCCCAAGCATATAATTCACCCCTCCACTTT. Protein sequence: CASSPSQAYNSPLHF. Full variable domain (remainder filled in from reference TRBV18 and TRBJ1-6): NAGVMQNPRHLVRRRGQEARLRCSPMKGHSHVYWYRQLPEEGLKFMVYLQKENIIDESGMPKERFSAEFPKEGPSILRIQQVVRGDSAAYFCASSPSQAYNSPLHFGNGTRLTVT.

A few counts support this clone. The chain couples TRBV6-5 to TRBJ2-2; the D gene is possibly TRBD1 (7 bases). The CDR3 spans 14 residues. CDR1 and CDR2 (germline): MNHEY, SVGAGI. The V and J ends lost 6 bases and 5 bases respectively, with 13 bases between them. The CDR3 is CASSSGGRTGELFF. CDR3 DNA: TGTGCCAGCAGCTCAGGGGGGCGAACCGGGGAGCTGTTTTTT.

The rearrangement joins TRBV30 to TRBJ1-1; D remains ambiguous. The CDR3 contains 11 residues. V gave up 7 bases and J gave up 1 base, with 7 bases separating them. The germline gives CDR1 GTSNPN, CDR2 SVGIG (reference sequence). CDR3 sequence (DNA): TGTGCCTTCCAGGAGAACACTGAAGCTTTCTTT. Protein product: CAFQENTEAFF.

The rearrangement uses TRBV7-3 and TRBJ1-6; D remains unclear. CDR1 is SGHTA, CDR2 FQGTGA, per germline. The CDR3 spans 14 residues. Trimming cost V 0 bases and J 8 bases, with 8 bases left between them. Here the CDR3 reads CASSLTRVDSPLHF. CDR3 nucleotide sequence: TGTGCCAGCAGCTTAACGAGGGTAGATTCACCCCTCCACTTT.

The chain recombines TRBV25-1 with TRBJ1-1; a possible D gene is TRBD1 (6 bases). Looked up from germline, CDR1 is MGHDK and CDR2 is SYGVNS. Trimming took off 7 bases at V and 11 bases at J, with 17 bases between the two ends. The CDR3 is made up of 12 amino acids. The CDR3 region is CASTPAGGEAFF. The CDR3 DNA is TGTGCCAGCACCCCCGCGGGGGGCGAGGCTTTCTTT.

The chain combines TRBV10-3 with TRBJ1-2; weak D call: TRBD1 (5 bases). Germline assignment: CDR1 ENHRY and CDR2 SYGVKD. The V and J ends lost 6 bases and 2 bases respectively, with 13 bases between them. The CDR3 spans 14 residues. This CDR3 is CAISPDSQNYGYTF. CDR3 DNA: TGTGCCATCAGCCCAGACAGTCAGAACTATGGCTACACCTTC.

The genes are TRBV5-1 and TRBJ1-2; TRBD1 aligns across 7 bases. J was trimmed by 2 bases and V by 5 bases; bases with no gene match: 9. Germline V lookup: CDR1 SGHRS, CDR2 YFSETQ. The CDR3 is 15 residues long. The CDR3 protein is CASRLGMTGNYGYTF. The DNA of the CDR3 is TGCGCCAGCAGGCTGGGGATGACAGGGAACTATGGCTACACCTTC. The whole variable domain, filled in from reference TRBV5-1 and TRBJ1-2, reads KAGVTQTPRYLIKTRGQQVTLSCSPISGHRSVSWYQQTPGQGLQFLFEYFSETQRNKGNFPGRFSGRQFSNSRSEMNVSTLELGDSALYLCASRLGMTGNYGYTFGSGTRLTVV.

Details on this clone: At one end, the junction sequence differs from germline, possibly due to a read error. The same CDR3 arises from other DNA sequences in this sample as well. V is TRBV5-4 and J is TRBJ1-1; D is possibly TRBD1 (5 bases). CDR1 is SGHNT, CDR2 YYREEE, per germline (reference sequence). The CDR3 covers 12 residues. The CDR3 nucleotides are TGTGCCAGCAGCTTGCAGGGATATGAAGCCTTCTTT. Translating it yields CASSLQGYEAFF.

The chain recombines TRBV27 with TRBJ1-6; D perhaps matches TRBD1 (5 bases). The V end was cut by 6 bases, the J end by 0 bases, with 15 bases between. Germline V gene lookup returns CDR1 MNHEY and CDR2 SMNVEV (reference sequence). The CDR3 contains 17 residues. CDR3 sequence: CASSQGLLGSYNSPLHF. CDR3 sequence (DNA): TGTGCCAGCAGCCAGGGACTCCTTGGCTCCTATAATTCACCCCTCCACTTT.

The V gene is TRBV4-2, the J gene TRBJ2-7, with D possibly being TRBD1 (5 bases). The germline CDR1 and CDR2 sequences are LGHNA and YNFKEQ. The V gene lost 1 base and the J gene lost 5 bases, with 12 bases spanning the gap. The CDR3 has 14 amino acids. CDR3 coding DNA: TGTGCCAGCAGCCAAGCGCAGGGCGCCCACGAGCAGTACTTC. Residues: CASSQAQGAHEQYF.

The chain is built from TRBV27 and TRBJ2-6, with 7 bases that match TRBD1. After removal of 3 bases from V and 2 bases from J, the junction contained 1 base not matched to a gene. This CDR3 spans 15 amino acids. In germline, CDR1 is MNHEY, CDR2 SMNVEV (reference sequence). CDR3 sequence: CASSFDRAGANVLTF. The CDR3 nucleotides are TGTGCCAGCAGTTTCGACAGGGCTGGGGCCAACGTCCTGACTTTC. Full variable domain (rest looked up from reference TRBV27 and TRBJ2-6): EAQVTQNPRYLITVTGKKLTVTCSQNMNHEYMSWYRQDPGLGLRQIYYSMNVEVTDKGDVPEGYKVSRKEKRNFPLILESPSPNQTSLYFCASSFDRAGANVLTFGAGSRLTVL.

The chain employs TRBV29-1 and TRBJ1-5; D remains unclear. Germline V gene data show CDR1 as SQVTM and CDR2 as ANQGSEA. Trimming took 0 bases from V and 2 from J, leaving 8 bases between them. The CDR3 runs to 14 residues. DNA for the CDR3: TGCAGCGTTGAAGAGTCGGGTGGCAATCAGCCCCAGCATTTT. This gives the protein CSVEESGGNQPQHF.